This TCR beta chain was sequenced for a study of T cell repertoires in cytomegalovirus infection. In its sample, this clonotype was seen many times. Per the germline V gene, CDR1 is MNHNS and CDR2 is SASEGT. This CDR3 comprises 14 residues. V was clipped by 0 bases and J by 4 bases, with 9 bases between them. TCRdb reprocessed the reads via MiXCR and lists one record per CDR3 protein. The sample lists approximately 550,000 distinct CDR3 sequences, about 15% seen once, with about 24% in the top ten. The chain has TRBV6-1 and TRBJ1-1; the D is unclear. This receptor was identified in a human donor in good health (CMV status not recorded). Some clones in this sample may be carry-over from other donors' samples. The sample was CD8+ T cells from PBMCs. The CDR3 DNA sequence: TGTGCCAGCAGTGAAGCGGGCTTGGCCACTGAAGCTTTCTTT. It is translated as CASSEAGLATEAFF.